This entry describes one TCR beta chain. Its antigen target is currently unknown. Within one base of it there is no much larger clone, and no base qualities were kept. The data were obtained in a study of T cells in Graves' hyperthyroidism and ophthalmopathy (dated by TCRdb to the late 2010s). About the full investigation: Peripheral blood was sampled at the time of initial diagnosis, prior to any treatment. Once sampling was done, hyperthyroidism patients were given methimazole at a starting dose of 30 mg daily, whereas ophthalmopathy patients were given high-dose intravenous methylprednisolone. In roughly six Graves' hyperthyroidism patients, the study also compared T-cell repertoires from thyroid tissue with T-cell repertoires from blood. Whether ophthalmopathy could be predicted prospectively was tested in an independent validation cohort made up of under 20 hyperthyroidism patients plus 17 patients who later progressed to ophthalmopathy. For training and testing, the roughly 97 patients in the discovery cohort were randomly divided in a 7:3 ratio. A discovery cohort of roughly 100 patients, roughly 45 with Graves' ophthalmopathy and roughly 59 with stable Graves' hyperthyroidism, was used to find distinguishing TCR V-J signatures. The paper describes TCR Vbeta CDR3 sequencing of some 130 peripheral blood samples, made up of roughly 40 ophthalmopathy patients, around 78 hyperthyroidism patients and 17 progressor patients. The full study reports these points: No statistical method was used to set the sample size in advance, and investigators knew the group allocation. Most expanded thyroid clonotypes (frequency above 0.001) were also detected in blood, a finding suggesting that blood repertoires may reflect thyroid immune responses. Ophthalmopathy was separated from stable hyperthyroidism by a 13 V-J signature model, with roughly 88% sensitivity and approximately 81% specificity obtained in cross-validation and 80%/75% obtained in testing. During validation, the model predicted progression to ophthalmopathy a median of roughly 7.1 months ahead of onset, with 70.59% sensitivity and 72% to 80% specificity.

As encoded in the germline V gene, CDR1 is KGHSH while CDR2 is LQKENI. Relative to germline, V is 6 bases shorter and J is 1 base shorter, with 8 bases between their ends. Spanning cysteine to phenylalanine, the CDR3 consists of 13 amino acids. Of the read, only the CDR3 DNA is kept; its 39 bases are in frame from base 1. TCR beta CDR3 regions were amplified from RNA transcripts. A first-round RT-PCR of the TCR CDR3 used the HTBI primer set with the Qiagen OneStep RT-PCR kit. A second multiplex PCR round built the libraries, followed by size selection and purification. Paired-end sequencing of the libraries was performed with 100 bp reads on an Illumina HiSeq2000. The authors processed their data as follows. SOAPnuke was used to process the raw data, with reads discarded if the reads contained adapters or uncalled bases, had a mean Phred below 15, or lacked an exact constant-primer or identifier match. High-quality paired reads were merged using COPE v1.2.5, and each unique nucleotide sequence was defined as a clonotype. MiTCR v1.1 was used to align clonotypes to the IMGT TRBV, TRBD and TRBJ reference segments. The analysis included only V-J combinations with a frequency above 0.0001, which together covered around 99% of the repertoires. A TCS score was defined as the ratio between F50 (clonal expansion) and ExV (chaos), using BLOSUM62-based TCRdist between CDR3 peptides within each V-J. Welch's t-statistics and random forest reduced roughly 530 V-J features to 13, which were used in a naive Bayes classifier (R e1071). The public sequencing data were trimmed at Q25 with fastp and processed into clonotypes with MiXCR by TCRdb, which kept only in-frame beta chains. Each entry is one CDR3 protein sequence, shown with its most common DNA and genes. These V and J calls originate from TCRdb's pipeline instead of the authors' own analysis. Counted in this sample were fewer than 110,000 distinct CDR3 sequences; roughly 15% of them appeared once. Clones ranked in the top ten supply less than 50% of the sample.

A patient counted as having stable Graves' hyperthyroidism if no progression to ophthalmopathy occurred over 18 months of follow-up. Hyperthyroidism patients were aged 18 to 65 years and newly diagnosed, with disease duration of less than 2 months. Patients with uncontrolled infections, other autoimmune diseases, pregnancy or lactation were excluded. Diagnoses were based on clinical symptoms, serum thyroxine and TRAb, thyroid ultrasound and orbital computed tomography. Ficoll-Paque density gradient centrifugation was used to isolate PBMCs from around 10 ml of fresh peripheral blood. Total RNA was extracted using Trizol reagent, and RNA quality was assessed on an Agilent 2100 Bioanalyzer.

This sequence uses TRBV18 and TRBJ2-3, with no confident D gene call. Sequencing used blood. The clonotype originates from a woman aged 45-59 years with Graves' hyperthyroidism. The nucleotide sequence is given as TGTGCCAGCTCGAAAGAACGCACAGATACGCAGTATTTT. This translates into CASSKERTDTQYF.